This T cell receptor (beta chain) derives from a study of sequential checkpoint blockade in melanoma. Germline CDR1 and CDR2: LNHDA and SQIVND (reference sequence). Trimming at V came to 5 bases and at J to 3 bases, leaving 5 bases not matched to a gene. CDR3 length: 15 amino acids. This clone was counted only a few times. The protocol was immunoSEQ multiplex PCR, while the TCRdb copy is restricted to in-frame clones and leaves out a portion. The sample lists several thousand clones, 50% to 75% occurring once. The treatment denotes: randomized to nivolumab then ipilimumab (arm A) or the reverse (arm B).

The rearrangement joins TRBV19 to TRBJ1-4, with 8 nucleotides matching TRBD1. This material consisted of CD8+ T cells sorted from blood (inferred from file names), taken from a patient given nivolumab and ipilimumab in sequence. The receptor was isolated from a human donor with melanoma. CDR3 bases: TGTGCCAGTAGTTCCCGGGACAGGCCTAATGAAAAACTGTTTTTT. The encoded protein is CASSSRDRPNEKLFF.